This entry is about one T cell receptor beta chain. What it binds is unknown. The PCR contained 60 Vbeta and 13 Jbeta primers. Generated by immunoSEQ multiplex PCR, the TCRdb table keeps only in-frame clones and is missing some. Among tens of thousands of clones listed, nearly 70% were seen once. This CDR3 is built from 15 residues. The trim removed 4 bases at V and 7 bases at J, leaving 9 bases unmatched. Per germline, CDR1 SGHDT and CDR2 YYEEEE. This entry is derived from a study of cytomegalovirus exposure and HLA in healthy donors. In the study overall: Unique TCR beta sequences numbering some 110 million came from roughly 180 million T cells in an earlier analysis. Overall study findings and caveats: It was in a later analysis that TCR association rates were seen to vary by HLA locus, highest for DRB1 and lowest for HLA-C. Researchers reported that a few CMV-associated chains were confirmed in vitro as CMV antigen-specific.

This sequence originates from a woman aged 50 to 60 in good health and CMV-seropositive. What was sequenced was PBMCs. The chain employs TRBV5-6 and TRBJ2-1; 9 nucleotides match TRBD2. The CDR3 coding sequence is TGTGCCAGCAGCCCGACCAGTGGACTAGCGAATGAGCAGTTCTTC. It specifies CASSPTSGLANEQFF.